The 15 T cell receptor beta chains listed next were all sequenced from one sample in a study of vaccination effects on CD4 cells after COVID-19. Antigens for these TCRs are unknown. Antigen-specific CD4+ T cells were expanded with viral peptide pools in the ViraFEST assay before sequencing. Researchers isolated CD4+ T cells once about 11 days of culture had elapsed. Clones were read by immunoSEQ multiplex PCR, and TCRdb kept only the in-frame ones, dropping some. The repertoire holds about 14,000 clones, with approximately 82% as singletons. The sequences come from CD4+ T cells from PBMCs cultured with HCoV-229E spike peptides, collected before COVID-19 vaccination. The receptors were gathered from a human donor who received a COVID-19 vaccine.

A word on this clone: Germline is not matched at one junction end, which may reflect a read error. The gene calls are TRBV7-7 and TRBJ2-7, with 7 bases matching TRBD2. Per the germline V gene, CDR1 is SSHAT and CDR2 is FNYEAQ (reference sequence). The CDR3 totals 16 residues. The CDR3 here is CASSSLGREHSYEQYF. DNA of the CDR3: TGTGCTAGCAGCTCCCTGGGGCGGGAGCACTCCTACGAGCAGTACTTC.

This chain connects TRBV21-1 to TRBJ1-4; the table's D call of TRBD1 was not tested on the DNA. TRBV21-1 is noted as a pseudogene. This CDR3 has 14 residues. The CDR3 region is CASSKRTGNEKLFF. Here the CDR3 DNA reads TGTGCCAGCAGCAAAAGGACAGGGAATGAAAAACTGTTTTTT.

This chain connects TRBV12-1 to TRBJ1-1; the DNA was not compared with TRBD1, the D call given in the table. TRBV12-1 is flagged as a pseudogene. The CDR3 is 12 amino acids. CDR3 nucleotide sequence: TGTGCCAGCAGCTTCAGGGGGCTAGAAGCTTTCTTT. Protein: CASSFRGLEAFF.

CDR3 sequence: CASGLSGYEQYF. CDR3 nucleotides: TGTGCTAGTGGTTTATCAGGGTACGAGCAGTACTTC. V usage is TRBV12-5 and J usage is TRBJ2-7, with D maybe TRBD1 (5 bases). There are 12 residues in the CDR3. Trimming pared 3 bases from V and 4 bases from J, leaving 7 bases between. CDR1 and CDR2 from the germline V gene are LGHNT and FRNRAP.

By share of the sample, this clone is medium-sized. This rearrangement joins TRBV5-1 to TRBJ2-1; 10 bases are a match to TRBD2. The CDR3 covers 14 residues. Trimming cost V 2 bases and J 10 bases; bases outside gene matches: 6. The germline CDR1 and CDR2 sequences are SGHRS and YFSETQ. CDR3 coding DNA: TGCGCCAGCAGCTTTGGGACTAGCGATCGAGAGCAGTTCTTC. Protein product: CASSFGTSDREQFF.

The CDR3 bases are TGTGCCAGCAGCCGAGTCCCTAGCGGGAGGGCGGTAAATGAGCAGTTCTTC. Translating it yields CASSRVPSGRAVNEQFF. The chain combines TRBV5-5 with TRBJ2-1; 12 bases are a match to TRBD2. Germline values: CDR1 SGHKS, CDR2 YYEKEE (reference sequence). V trimming: 4 bases; J trimming: 7 bases; junction bases outside the gene matches: 12. The CDR3 is 17 residues long.

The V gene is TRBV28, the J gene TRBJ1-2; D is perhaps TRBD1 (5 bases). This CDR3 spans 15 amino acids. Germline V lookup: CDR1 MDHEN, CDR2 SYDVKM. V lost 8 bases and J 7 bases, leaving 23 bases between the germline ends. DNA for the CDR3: TGTGCCAGCGTAGTAGACTTGACGGCCGGGGGTGGCTACACCTTC. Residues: CASVVDLTAGGGYTF.

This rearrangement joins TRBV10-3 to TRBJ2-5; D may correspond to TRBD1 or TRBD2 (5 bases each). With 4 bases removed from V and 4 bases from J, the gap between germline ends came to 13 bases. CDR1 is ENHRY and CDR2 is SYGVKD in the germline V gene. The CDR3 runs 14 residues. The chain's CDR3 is CAISVSGQGETQYF. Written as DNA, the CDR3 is TGTGCCATCAGTGTATCGGGGCAGGGAGAGACCCAGTACTTC.

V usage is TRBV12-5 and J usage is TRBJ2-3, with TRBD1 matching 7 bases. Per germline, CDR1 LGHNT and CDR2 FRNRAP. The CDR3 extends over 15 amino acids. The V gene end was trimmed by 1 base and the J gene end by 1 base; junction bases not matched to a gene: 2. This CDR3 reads CASGLGTGGTDTQYF. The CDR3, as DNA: TGTGCTAGTGGTTTGGGTACAGGGGGCACAGATACGCAGTATTTT.

The CDR3 DNA is TGTGCCACTAGCGGGAGAGCCTACGAGCAGTACTTC. This encodes CATSGRAYEQYF. This chain links TRBV24-1 with TRBJ2-7; TRBD2 matches at 9 bases. The length of the CDR3 is 12 residues. Germline CDR1 KGHDR, CDR2 SFDVKD. The V segment lost 10 bases and the J segment 2 bases; nucleotides outside the gene matches: 2.

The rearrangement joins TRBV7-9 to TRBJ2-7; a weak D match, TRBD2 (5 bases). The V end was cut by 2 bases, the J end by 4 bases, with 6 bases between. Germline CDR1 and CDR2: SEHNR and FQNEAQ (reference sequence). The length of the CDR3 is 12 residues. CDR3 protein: CASSLSGYEQYF. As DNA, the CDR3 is TGTGCCAGCAGCTTAAGCGGTTACGAGCAGTACTTC.

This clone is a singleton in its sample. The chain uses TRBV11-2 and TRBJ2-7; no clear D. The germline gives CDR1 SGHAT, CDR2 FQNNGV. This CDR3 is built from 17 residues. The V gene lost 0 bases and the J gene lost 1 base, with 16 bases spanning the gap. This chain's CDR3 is CASSLDPRAVWSYEQYF. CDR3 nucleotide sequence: TGTGCCAGCAGCTTAGACCCCCGGGCGGTGTGGTCCTACGAGCAGTACTTC.

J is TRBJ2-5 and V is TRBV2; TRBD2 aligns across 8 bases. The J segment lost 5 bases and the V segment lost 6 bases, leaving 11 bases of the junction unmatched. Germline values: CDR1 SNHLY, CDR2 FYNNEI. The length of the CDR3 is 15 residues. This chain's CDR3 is CASSQGLVSVETQYF. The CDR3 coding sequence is TGTGCCAGCAGCCAGGGACTAGTCTCTGTTGAGACCCAGTACTTC.

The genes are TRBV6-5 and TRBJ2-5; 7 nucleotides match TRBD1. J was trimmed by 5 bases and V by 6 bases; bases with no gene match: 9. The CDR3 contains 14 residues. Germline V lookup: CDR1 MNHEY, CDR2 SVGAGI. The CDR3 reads CASRPNRGGETQYF. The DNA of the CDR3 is TGTGCCAGCAGACCCAACAGGGGTGGGGAGACCCAGTACTTC.

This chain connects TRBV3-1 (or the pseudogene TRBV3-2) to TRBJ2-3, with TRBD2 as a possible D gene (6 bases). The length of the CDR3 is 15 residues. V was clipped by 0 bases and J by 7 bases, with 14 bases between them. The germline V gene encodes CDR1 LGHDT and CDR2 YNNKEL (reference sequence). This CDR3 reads CASSQDHTSGYTQYF. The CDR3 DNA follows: TGTGCCAGCAGCCAAGACCATACAAGCGGGTATACGCAGTATTTT.